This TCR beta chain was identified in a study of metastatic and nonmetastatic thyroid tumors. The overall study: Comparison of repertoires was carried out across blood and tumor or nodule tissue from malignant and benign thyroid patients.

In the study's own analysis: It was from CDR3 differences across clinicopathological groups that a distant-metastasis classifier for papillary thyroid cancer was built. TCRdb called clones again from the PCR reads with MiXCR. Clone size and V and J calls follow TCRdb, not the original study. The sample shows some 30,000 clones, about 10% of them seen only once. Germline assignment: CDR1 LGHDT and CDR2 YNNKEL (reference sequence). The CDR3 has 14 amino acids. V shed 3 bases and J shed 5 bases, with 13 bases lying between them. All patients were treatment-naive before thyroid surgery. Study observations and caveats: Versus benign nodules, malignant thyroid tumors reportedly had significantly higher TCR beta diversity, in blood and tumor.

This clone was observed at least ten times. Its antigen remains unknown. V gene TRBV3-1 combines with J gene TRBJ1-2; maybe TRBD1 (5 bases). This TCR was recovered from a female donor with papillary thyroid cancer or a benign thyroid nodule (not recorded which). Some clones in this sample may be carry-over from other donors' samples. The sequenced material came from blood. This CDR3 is CASSQAGTEYGYTF. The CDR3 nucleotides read TGTGCCAGCAGCCAGGCCGGGACCGAGTATGGCTACACCTTC.